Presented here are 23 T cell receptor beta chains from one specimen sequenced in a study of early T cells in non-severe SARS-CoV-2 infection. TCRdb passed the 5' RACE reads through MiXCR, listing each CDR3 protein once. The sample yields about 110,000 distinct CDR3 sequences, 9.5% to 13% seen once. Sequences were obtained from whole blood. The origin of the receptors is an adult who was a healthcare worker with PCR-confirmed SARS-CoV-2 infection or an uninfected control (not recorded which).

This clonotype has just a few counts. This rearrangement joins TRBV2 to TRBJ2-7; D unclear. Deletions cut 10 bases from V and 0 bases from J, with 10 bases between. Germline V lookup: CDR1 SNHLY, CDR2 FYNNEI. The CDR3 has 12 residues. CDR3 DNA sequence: TGTGCCACACAAGGGCTCTCCTACGAGCAGTACTTC. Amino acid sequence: CATQGLSYEQYF. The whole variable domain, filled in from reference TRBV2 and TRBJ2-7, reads EPEVTQTPSHQVTQMGQEVILRCVPISNHLYFYWYRQILGQKVEFLVSFYNNEISEKSEIFDDQFSVERPDGSNFTLKIRSTKLEDSAMYFCATQGLSYEQYFGPGTRLTVT.

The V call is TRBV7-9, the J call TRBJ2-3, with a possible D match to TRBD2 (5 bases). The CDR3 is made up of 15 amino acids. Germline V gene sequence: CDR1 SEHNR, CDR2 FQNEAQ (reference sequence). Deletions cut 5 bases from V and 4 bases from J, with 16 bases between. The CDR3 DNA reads TGTGCCAGCAGCCGAGCGGACCGGCGCGCAGATACGCAGTATTTT. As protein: CASSRADRRADTQYF.

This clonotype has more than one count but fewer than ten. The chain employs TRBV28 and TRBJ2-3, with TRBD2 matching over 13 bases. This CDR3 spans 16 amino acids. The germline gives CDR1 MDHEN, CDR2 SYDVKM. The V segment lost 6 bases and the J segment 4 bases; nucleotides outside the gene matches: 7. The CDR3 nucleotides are TGTGCCAGCAGCCTCGGGGGACTAGCGGGGCCAGATACGCAGTATTTT. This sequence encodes CASSLGGLAGPDTQYF.

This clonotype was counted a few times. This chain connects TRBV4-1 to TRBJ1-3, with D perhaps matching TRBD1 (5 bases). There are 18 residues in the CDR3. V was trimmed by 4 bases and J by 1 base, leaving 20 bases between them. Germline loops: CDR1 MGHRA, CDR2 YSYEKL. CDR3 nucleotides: TGCGCCAGCAGCCCCCATCCTTTGCAGGGAGGATCTGGAAACACCATATATTTT. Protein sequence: CASSPHPLQGGSGNTIYF.

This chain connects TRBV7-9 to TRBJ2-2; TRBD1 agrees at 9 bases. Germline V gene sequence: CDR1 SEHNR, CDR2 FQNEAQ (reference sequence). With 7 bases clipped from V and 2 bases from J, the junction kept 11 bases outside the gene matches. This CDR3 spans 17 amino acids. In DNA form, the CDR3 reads TGTGCCAGCATACGAGACAGGGGGGCCTCCAACACCGGGGAGCTGTTTTTT. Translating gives CASIRDRGASNTGELFF.

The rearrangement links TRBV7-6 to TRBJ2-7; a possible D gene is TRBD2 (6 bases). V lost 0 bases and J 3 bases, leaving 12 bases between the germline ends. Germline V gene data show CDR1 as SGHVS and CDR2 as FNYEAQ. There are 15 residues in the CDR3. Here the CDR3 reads CASSLAVAGIYEQYF. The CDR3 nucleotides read TGTGCCAGCAGCTTAGCGGTTGCGGGAATCTACGAGCAGTACTTC.

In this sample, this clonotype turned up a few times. The CDR3 region is CSVWTTEAFF. The CDR3 DNA is TGCAGCGTATGGACAACTGAAGCTTTCTTT. The rearrangement joins TRBV29-1 to TRBJ1-1; TRBD1 might be the D (5 bases). Germline CDR1 is SQVTM and CDR2 is ANQGSEA. The ends were cut back, 6 bases at V and 5 bases at J, with 7 bases in the middle. CDR3 length: 10 residues. The full variable domain, rest sourced from reference TRBV29-1 and TRBJ1-1, is SAVISQKPSRDICQRGTSLTIQCQVDSQVTMMFWYRQQPGQSLTLIATANQGSEATYESGFVIDKFPISRPNLTFSTLTVSNMSPEDSSIYLCSVWTTEAFFGQGTRLTVV.

The chain's CDR3 is CASTRNPSGTGGTEAFF. The CDR3 region has the DNA TGTGCCAGCACCCGAAACCCGTCCGGGACAGGGGGCACTGAAGCTTTCTTT. This chain connects TRBV2 to TRBJ1-1, with 11 bases matching TRBD1. Germline lookup yields CDR1 SNHLY and CDR2 FYNNEI. This CDR3 has 17 residues. J was trimmed by 4 bases and V by 7 bases; bases with no gene match: 14.

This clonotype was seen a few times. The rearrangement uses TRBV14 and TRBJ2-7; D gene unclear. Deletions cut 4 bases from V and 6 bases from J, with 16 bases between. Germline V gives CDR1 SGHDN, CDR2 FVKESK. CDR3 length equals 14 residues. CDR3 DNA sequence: TGTGCCAGCAGCCCCCTTGCCATTTTCGGCGAGCAGTACTTC. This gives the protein CASSPLAIFGEQYF.

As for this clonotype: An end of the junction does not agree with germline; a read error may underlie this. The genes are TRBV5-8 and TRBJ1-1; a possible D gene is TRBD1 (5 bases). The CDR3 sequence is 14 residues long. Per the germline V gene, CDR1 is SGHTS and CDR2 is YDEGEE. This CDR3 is CVSSFRTGAGEAFF. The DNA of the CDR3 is TGTGTCAGCAGCTTTCGAACCGGGGCCGGTGAAGCTTTCTTT.

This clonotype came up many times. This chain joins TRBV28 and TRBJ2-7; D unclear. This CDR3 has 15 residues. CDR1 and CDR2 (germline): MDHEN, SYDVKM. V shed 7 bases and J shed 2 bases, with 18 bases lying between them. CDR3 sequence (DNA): TGTGCCAGCAACCCTACAGAGGAGCGCACCTACGAGCAGTACTTC. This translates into CASNPTEERTYEQYF.

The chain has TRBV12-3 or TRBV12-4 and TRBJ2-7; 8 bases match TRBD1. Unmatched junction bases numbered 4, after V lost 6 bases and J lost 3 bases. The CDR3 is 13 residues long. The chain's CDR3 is CASRRQGSYEQYF. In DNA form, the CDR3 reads TGTGCCAGCAGGCGACAGGGGAGCTACGAGCAGTACTTC.

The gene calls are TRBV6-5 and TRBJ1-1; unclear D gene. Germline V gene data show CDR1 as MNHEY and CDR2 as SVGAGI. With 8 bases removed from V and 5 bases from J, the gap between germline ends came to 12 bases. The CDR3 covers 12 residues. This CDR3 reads CASRKVGTEAFF. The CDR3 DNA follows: TGTGCCAGCCGTAAGGTGGGGACTGAAGCTTTCTTT.

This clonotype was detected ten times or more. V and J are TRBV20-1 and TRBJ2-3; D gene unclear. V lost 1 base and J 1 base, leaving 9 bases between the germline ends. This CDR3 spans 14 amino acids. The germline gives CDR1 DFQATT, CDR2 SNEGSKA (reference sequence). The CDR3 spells CSARVLVGTDTQYF. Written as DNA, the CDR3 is TGCAGTGCTAGAGTCCTAGTTGGCACAGATACGCAGTATTTT.

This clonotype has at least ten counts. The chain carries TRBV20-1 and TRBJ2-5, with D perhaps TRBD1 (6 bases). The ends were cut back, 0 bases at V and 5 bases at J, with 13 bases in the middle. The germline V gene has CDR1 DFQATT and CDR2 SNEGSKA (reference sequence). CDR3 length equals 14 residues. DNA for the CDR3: TGCAGTGCTAGAGAGGGGGCTGGCTGGGAGACCCAGTACTTC. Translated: CSAREGAGWETQYF.

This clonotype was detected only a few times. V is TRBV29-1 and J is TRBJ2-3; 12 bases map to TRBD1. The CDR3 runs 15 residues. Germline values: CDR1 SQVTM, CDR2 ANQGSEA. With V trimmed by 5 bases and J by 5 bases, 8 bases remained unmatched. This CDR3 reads CSVSGTGGWRDTQYF. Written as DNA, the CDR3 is TGCAGCGTTTCCGGGACAGGGGGCTGGAGAGATACGCAGTATTTT.

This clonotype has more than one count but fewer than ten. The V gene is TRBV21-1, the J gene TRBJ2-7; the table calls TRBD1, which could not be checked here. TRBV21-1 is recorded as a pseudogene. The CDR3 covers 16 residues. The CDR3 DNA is TGTGCCAGCAGCAAAGAACGCAGGGGGCGGCCCTACGAGCAGTACTTC. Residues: CASSKERRGRPYEQYF.

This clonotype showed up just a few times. The CDR3 loop reads CAWSVPGQQSNYGYTF. For the CDR3, the DNA is TGTGCCTGGAGTGTCCCCGGGCAGCAATCTAACTATGGCTACACCTTC. V usage is TRBV30 and J usage is TRBJ1-2; D is undetermined. The CDR3 has 16 residues. Trimming removed 0 bases from V and 0 bases from J, with 14 bases in between. CDR1 is GTSNPN, CDR2 SVGIG, per germline (reference sequence).

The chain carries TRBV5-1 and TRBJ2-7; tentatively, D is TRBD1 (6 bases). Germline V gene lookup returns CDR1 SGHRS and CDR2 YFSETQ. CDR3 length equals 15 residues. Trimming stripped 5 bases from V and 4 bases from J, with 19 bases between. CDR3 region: CASRLADDRLYEQYF. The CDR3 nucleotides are TGCGCCAGCAGACTCGCGGACGACAGGCTTTACGAGCAGTACTTC.

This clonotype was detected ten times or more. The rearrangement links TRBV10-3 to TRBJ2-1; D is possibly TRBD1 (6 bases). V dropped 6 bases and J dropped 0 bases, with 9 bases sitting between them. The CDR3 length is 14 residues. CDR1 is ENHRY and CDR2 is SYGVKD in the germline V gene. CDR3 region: CAIRQGASYNEQFF. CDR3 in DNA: TGTGCCATCAGACAGGGAGCCTCCTACAATGAGCAGTTCTTC.

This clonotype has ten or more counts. The CDR3 region is CASRNLKVQGATNTEAFF. The DNA for the CDR3 is TGTGCCAGCAGGAACCTTAAGGTGCAGGGGGCTACGAACACTGAAGCTTTCTTT. The V call is TRBV27, the J call TRBJ1-1; 8 positions agree with TRBD1. The CDR3 consists of 18 residues. V trimming: 6 bases; J trimming: 1 base; junction bases outside the gene matches: 16. From germline, CDR1 is MNHEY and CDR2 SMNVEV (reference sequence).

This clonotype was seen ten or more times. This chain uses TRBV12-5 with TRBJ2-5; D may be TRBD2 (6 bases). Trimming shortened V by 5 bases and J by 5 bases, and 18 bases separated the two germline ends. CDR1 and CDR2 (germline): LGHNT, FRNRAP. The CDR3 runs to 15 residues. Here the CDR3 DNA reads TGTGCTAGTGGTCCAGGGACTGATAATTTGGAGACCCAGTACTTC. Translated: CASGPGTDNLETQYF.

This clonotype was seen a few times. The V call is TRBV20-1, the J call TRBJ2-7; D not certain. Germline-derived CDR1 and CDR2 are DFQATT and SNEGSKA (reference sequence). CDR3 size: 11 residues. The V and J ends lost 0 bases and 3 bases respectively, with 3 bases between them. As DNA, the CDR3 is TGCAGTGCTAGAGATAACTACGAGCAGTACTTC. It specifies CSARDNYEQYF.